Shown below are 28 T cell receptor beta chains from a single sample sequenced in a study of shared clonotypes between healthy human individuals. Sequencing used immunoSEQ multiplex PCR; TCRdb keeps in-frame clones, though not all of them. Of about a million clones listed, less than 85% were seen once; the top ten hold about 1.5%. Sequencing was carried out using memory CD4+ T cells sorted from blood. The subset here: CD45RA-negative fraction. These receptors were obtained from a man between 18 and 35 years old in good health.

This clone was counted a few times. V and J are TRBV4-1 and TRBJ1-1; tentatively, D is TRBD1 (5 bases). Germline V gene sequence: CDR1 MGHRA, CDR2 YSYEKL. This CDR3 is 15 amino acids long. Trimming left V 4 bases short and J 1 base short, with 13 bases between. CDR3 coding DNA: TGCGCCAGCAGCCTGGATCGGGGGGGGAACACTGAAGCTTTCTTT. Its translation: CASSLDRGGNTEAFF.

With regard to this clone: This CDR3 is also generated by other DNA sequences in the sample. The rearrangement links TRBV4-1 to TRBJ1-2; no clear D. This CDR3 contains 14 residues. Between the trimmed V and J ends, which lost 0 bases and 2 bases, there was a span of 7 bases. Germline loops: CDR1 MGHRA, CDR2 YSYEKL. The chain's CDR3 is CASSQDRGNYGYTF. CDR3 nucleotide sequence: TGCGCCAGCAGCCAAGATCGCGGAAACTATGGCTACACCTTC.

This sequence joins TRBV10-3 and TRBJ2-1; 9 bases align to TRBD1. With V trimmed by 4 bases and J by 2 bases, 6 bases remained unmatched. The CDR3 runs to 16 residues. Germline V gene lookup returns CDR1 ENHRY and CDR2 SYGVKD. The CDR3 DNA sequence: TGTGCCATCAGTGGGCCGGGACAGGGTCCCTACAATGAGCAGTTCTTC. The encoded protein is CAISGPGQGPYNEQFF.

V and J are TRBV18 and TRBJ2-7; 8 bases map to TRBD1. Trimming cost V 3 bases and J 6 bases; bases outside gene matches: 10. The germline V gene has CDR1 KGHSH and CDR2 LQKENI. The CDR3 covers 15 residues. The CDR3 region has the DNA TGTGCCAGCTCACCCCTAGGACAGGGTCCCGGCGAGCAGTACTTC. Its protein is CASSPLGQGPGEQYF.

The chain couples TRBV5-1 to TRBJ2-2; TRBD1 might be the D (5 bases). CDR1 and CDR2 from the germline V gene are SGHRS and YFSETQ. Trimming took 2 bases from V and 6 from J, leaving 17 bases between them. This CDR3 has 16 amino acids. The CDR3 nucleotides read TGCGCCAGCAGCTTTGGCGACAGAAGGGTGGCCGGGGAGCTGTTTTTT. It translates to CASSFGDRRVAGELFF.

The rearrangement uses TRBV28 and TRBJ1-1; D may be TRBD1 (5 bases). The CDR3 covers 14 residues. V lost 6 bases and J 0 bases, leaving 11 bases between the germline ends. Germline-derived CDR1 and CDR2 are MDHEN and SYDVKM. The CDR3 sequence: CASRYGTVNTEAFF. The CDR3 DNA reads TGTGCCAGCAGGTACGGGACGGTGAACACTGAAGCTTTCTTT.

The chain combines TRBV6-6 with TRBJ2-7, with D perhaps TRBD1 or TRBD2 (5 bases each). Germline loops: CDR1 MNHNY, CDR2 SVGAGI (reference sequence). The CDR3 runs 13 residues. V was shortened by 7 bases and J by 5 bases, with 15 bases between the two germline ends. Here the CDR3 DNA reads TGTGCCAGCATGAGGGGCCAATGGGACGAGCAGTACTTC. Translating gives CASMRGQWDEQYF.

The count of this clone is one. The chain's CDR3 is CASSLWNTEAFF. CDR3 sequence (DNA): TGTGCCAGCTCGCTTTGGAACACTGAAGCTTTCTTT. This chain links TRBV18 with TRBJ1-1, with D hard to call. Trimming pared 6 bases from V and 1 base from J, leaving 6 bases between. In germline, CDR1 is KGHSH, CDR2 LQKENI. The CDR3 is 12 residues long.

The rearrangement joins TRBV30 to TRBJ1-6; TRBD1 might be the D (5 bases). The V end lost 8 bases, the J end lost 8 bases, and 19 bases lay between the germline ends. The CDR3 extends over 14 amino acids. Germline V gene data show CDR1 as GTSNPN and CDR2 as SVGIG (reference sequence). CDR3 nucleotides: TGTGCCGGGGCAGGGCCCCAAACCTATTCACCCCTCCACTTT. This encodes CAGAGPQTYSPLHF.

Points on this clone: A read error may account for a junction end that differs from germline. V is TRBV6-5 and J is TRBJ1-1, with D perhaps TRBD1 (6 bases). This CDR3 spans 14 amino acids. Looked up from germline, CDR1 is MNHEY and CDR2 is SVGAGI. CDR3 sequence (DNA): TGTGCCAGCAGTATACAGGGTCTGAAGACTGAAGCTTTCTTT. Translating it yields CASSIQGLKTEAFF.

This clone was counted many times. V usage is TRBV7-8 and J usage is TRBJ2-2; possible D gene TRBD2, 5 bases. V was trimmed by 4 bases and J by 0 bases, leaving 12 bases between them. This CDR3 region has 16 residues. CDR1 SGHVS and CDR2 FQNEAQ come from the germline V gene. The CDR3 is CASSSIASANTGELFF. As DNA, the CDR3 is TGTGCCAGCAGCTCCATAGCGTCCGCGAACACCGGGGAGCTGTTTTTT.

The chain employs TRBV11-2 and TRBJ1-3; 9 nucleotides agree with TRBD1. After removal of 9 bases from V and 0 bases from J, the junction contained 6 bases not matched to a gene. CDR1 SGHAT and CDR2 FQNNGV come from the germline V gene. The CDR3 runs 15 residues. The CDR3 here is CASTRDRVSGNTIYF. The CDR3 DNA sequence: TGTGCCAGTACCCGGGACAGGGTCTCTGGAAACACCATATATTTT.

V is TRBV7-3 and J is TRBJ2-7; 8 nucleotides match TRBD1. Trimming took 2 bases from V and 3 from J; bases not matched to a gene: 6. The germline CDR1 and CDR2 sequences are SGHTA and FQGTGA. The CDR3 is 15 residues long. CDR3: CASSLQQGGFYEQYF. The DNA of the CDR3 is TGTGCCAGCAGCTTACAACAGGGGGGCTTCTACGAGCAGTACTTC.

The chain joins TRBV18 to TRBJ1-2; weak D call: TRBD1 (5 bases). CDR1 and CDR2 (germline): KGHSH, LQKENI. The V end lost 3 bases, the J end lost 8 bases, and 22 bases lay between the germline ends. The CDR3 extends over 16 amino acids. The CDR3 DNA reads as TGTGCCAGCTCACCCTTTGGGGGATCGGATCTGCTCGGCTACACCTTC. It yields the protein CASSPFGGSDLLGYTF. The variable domain in full, completed from reference TRBV18 and TRBJ1-2, reads NAGVMQNPRHLVRRRGQEARLRCSPMKGHSHVYWYRQLPEEGLKFMVYLQKENIIDESGMPKERFSAEFPKEGPSILRIQQVVRGDSAAYFCASSPFGGSDLLGYTFGSGTRLTVV.

The rearrangement joins TRBV5-8 to TRBJ1-6; 9 bases are shared with TRBD1. V trimming: 4 bases; J trimming: 8 bases; junction bases outside the gene matches: 7. This CDR3 comprises 15 residues. Germline V lookup: CDR1 SGHTS, CDR2 YDEGEE. The CDR3 here is CASSPWDRADSPLHF. The CDR3 DNA is TGTGCCAGCAGCCCCTGGGACAGGGCGGATTCACCCCTCCACTTT.

This rearrangement joins TRBV6-1 to TRBJ1-2, with D possibly TRBD1 on 5 matching bases. Germline CDR1 is MNHNS and CDR2 is SASEGT. CDR3 size: 13 residues. V shed 9 bases and J shed 9 bases, with 20 bases lying between them. The CDR3 is CASSGAGYRSYTF. The CDR3 coding sequence is TGTGCCAGTTCCGGGGCGGGGTATAGAAGCTACACCTTC.

The chain is built from TRBV6-6 and TRBJ2-5, with D tentatively TRBD1 (6 bases). The CDR3 contains 13 residues. The ends were cut back, 7 bases at V and 3 bases at J, with 12 bases in the middle. The V gene's germline CDR1 is MNHNY and CDR2 SVGAGI (reference sequence). The CDR3 spells CASNPQGKETQYF. In DNA, the CDR3 is TGTGCCAGCAACCCACAGGGTAAAGAGACCCAGTACTTC.

For the CDR3, the DNA is TGTGCCAGCAGCGTCGGACTAGCGGGGTTATTGAGTGAGCAGTTCTTC. Protein product: CASSVGLAGLLSEQFF. The V call is TRBV9, the J call TRBJ2-1, with 12 bases aligning to TRBD2. Trimming removed 2 bases from V and 9 bases from J; junction bases left unmatched: 9. There are 16 residues in the CDR3. Germline CDR1 SGDLS, CDR2 YYNGEE.

The chain couples TRBV6-5 to TRBJ1-2; D may be TRBD1 (5 bases). The CDR3 covers 15 residues. V was trimmed by 2 bases and J by 4 bases, leaving 14 bases between them. Germline V gene sequence: CDR1 MNHEY, CDR2 SVGAGI. CDR3 loop: CASSYPRGTVYGYTF. The CDR3 bases are TGTGCCAGCAGTTACCCGAGAGGGACTGTCTATGGCTACACCTTC.

CDR3 loop: CASSQDLGYGGYDPSEKLFF. The CDR3 coding sequence is TGTGCCAGCAGCCAAGATCTTGGGTACGGAGGGTATGATCCATCAGAAAAACTGTTTTTT. The rearrangement uses TRBV4-2 and TRBJ1-4; D is unclear. There are 20 residues in the CDR3. The V and J ends lost 0 bases and 8 bases respectively, with 28 bases between them. In germline, CDR1 is LGHNA, CDR2 YNFKEQ.

The V gene is TRBV2, the J gene TRBJ1-1; D might be TRBD1 (6 bases). The V end lost 1 base, the J end lost 6 bases, and 15 bases lay between the germline ends. Germline CDR1 is SNHLY and CDR2 is FYNNEI. The CDR3 runs 15 residues. Here the CDR3 DNA reads TGTGCCAGCAGTGAAGTTCCAGGGGAGATGGCTGAAGCTTTCTTT. Protein sequence: CASSEVPGEMAEAFF. Looking up the rest from reference TRBV2 and TRBJ1-1 gives the full variable domain: EPEVTQTPSHQVTQMGQEVILRCVPISNHLYFYWYRQILGQKVEFLVSFYNNEISEKSEIFDDQFSVERPDGSNFTLKIRSTKLEDSAMYFCASSEVPGEMAEAFFGQGTRLTVV.

CDR3 sequence reads: CASSVGLQNTGELFF. The DNA for the CDR3 is TGTGCCAGCAGCGTAGGGCTGCAGAACACCGGGGAGCTGTTTTTT. The chain couples TRBV9 to TRBJ2-2, with unresolved D. This CDR3 has 15 amino acids. V lost 0 bases and J lost 1, with 7 bases in between. The germline V gene encodes CDR1 SGDLS and CDR2 YYNGEE.

V is TRBV5-5 and J is TRBJ2-2; D perhaps matches TRBD1 (6 bases). In germline, CDR1 is SGHKS, CDR2 YYEKEE (reference sequence). The V end was cut by 0 bases, the J end by 3 bases, with 12 bases between. The CDR3 runs to 16 residues. Written as DNA, the CDR3 is TGTGCCAGCAGCTTGGTGGCAGGGGCCTACACCGGGGAGCTGTTTTTT. Its protein product is CASSLVAGAYTGELFF.

The chain carries TRBV28 and TRBJ1-5; D unclear. Germline values: CDR1 MDHEN, CDR2 SYDVKM. V dropped 7 bases and J dropped 4 bases, with 14 bases sitting between them. This CDR3 region has 14 residues. The CDR3 reads CASTSVGVNQPQHF. CDR3 nucleotide sequence: TGTGCCAGCACTAGTGTTGGGGTGAATCAGCCCCAGCATTTT.

This rearrangement joins TRBV9 to TRBJ2-1, with TRBD2 matching 12 bases. Germline V gives CDR1 SGDLS, CDR2 YYNGEE. V dropped 5 bases and J dropped 10; count of bases not matched to a gene: 7. This CDR3 is 14 amino acids long. The CDR3 bases are TGTGCCAGCAGGCCGACTAGCGGGAGTCTGGAGCAGTTCTTC. It encodes CASRPTSGSLEQFF. The whole variable domain, filled in from reference TRBV9 and TRBJ2-1, reads DSGVTQTPKHLITATGQRVTLRCSPRSGDLSVYWYQQSLDQGLQFLIQYYNGEERAKGNILERFSAQQFPDLHSELNLSSLELGDSALYFCASRPTSGSLEQFFGPGTRLTVL.

The count of this clone is one. V usage is TRBV9 and J usage is TRBJ2-7; no clear D. CDR1 is SGDLS and CDR2 is YYNGEE in the germline V gene. Trimming removed 3 bases at V and 0 bases at J, with 10 bases between. The CDR3 sequence is 14 residues long. This CDR3 is CASSAAGNSYEQYF. In DNA, the CDR3 is TGTGCCAGCAGCGCGGCAGGCAACTCCTACGAGCAGTACTTC. The full variable domain, with the rest looked up from reference TRBV9 and TRBJ2-7, is DSGVTQTPKHLITATGQRVTLRCSPRSGDLSVYWYQQSLDQGLQFLIQYYNGEERAKGNILERFSAQQFPDLHSELNLSSLELGDSALYFCASSAAGNSYEQYFGPGTRLTVT.

This clone showed up just a few times. The chain links TRBV5-1 to TRBJ2-5; 7 bases line up with TRBD2. From germline, CDR1 is SGHRS and CDR2 YFSETQ. This CDR3 region has 16 residues. Trimming took 0 bases from V and 0 from J; bases not matched to a gene: 5. This CDR3 reads CASSLGVSGYQETQYF. CDR3 coding DNA: TGCGCCAGCAGCTTGGGGGTTAGCGGGTACCAAGAGACCCAGTACTTC.

The chain has TRBV11-2 and TRBJ2-7, with D tentatively TRBD1 (6 bases). V dropped 3 bases and J dropped 6 bases, with 15 bases sitting between them. The CDR3 loop spans 14 amino acids. Per germline, CDR1 SGHAT and CDR2 FQNNGV. CDR3 sequence: CASSFNRESSEQYF. CDR3 in DNA: TGTGCCAGCAGCTTCAACAGGGAGTCAAGCGAGCAGTACTTC. Filled out from reference TRBV11-2 and TRBJ2-7, the complete variable domain reads EAGVAQSPRYKIIEKRQSVAFWCNPISGHATLYWYQQILGQGPKLLIQFQNNGVVDDSQLPKDRFSAERLKGVDSTLKIQPAKLEDSAVYLCASSFNRESSEQYFGPGTRLTVT.